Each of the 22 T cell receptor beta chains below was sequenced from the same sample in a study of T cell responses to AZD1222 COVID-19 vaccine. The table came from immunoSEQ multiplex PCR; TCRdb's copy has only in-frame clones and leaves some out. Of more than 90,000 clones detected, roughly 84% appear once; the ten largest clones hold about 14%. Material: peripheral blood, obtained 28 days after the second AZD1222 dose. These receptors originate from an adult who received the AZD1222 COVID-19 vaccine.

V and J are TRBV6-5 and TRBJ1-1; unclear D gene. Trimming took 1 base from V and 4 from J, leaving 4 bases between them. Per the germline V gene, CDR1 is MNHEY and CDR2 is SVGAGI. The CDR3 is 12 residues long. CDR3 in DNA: TGTGCCAGCAGTTACTATGGCACTGAAGCTTTCTTT. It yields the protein CASSYYGTEAFF.

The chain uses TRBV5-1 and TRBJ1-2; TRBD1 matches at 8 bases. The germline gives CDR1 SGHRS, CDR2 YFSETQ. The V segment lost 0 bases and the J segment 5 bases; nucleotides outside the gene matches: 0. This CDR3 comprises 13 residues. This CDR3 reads CASSLGDRYGYTF. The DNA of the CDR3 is TGCGCCAGCAGCTTGGGGGACAGGTATGGCTACACCTTC.

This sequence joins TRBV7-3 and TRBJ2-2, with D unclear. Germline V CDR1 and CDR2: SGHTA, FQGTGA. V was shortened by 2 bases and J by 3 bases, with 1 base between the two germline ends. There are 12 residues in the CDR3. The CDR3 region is CASSLDTGELFF. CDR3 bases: TGTGCCAGCAGCTTAGACACCGGGGAGCTGTTTTTT.

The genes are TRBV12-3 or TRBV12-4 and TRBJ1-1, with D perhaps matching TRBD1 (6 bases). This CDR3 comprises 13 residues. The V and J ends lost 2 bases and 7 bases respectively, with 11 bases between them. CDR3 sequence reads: CASSLIYRDEAFF. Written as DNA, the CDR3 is TGTGCCAGCAGTTTAATTTACAGGGATGAAGCTTTCTTT.

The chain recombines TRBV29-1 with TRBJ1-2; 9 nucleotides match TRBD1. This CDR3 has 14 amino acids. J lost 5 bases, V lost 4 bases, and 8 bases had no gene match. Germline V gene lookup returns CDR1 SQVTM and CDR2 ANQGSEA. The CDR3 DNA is TGCAGCGTTGCAGACAGGGGGTTATTGTATGGCTACACCTTC. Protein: CSVADRGLLYGYTF.

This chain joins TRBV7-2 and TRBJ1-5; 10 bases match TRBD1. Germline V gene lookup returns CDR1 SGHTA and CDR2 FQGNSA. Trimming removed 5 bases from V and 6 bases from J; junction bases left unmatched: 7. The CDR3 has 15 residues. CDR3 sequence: CASSRDRGGGQPQHF. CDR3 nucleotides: TGTGCCAGCAGCCGGGACAGGGGAGGAGGTCAGCCCCAGCATTTT.

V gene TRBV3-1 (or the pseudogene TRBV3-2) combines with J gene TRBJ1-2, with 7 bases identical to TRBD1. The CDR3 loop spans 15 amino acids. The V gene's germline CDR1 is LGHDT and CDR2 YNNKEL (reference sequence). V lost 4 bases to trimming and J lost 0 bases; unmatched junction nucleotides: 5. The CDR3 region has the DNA TGTGCCAGCAGCCGCGGGACAGCCTCTAACTATGGCTACACCTTC. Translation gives CASSRGTASNYGYTF.

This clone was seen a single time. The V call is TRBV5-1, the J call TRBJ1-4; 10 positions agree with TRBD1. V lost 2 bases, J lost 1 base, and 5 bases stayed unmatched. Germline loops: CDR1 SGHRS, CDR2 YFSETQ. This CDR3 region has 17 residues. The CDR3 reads CASSFRDRGLTNEKLFF. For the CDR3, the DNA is TGCGCCAGCAGCTTCCGGGACAGGGGTCTAACTAATGAAAAACTGTTTTTT. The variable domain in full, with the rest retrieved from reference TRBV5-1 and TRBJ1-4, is KAGVTQTPRYLIKTRGQQVTLSCSPISGHRSVSWYQQTPGQGLQFLFEYFSETQRNKGNFPGRFSGRQFSNSRSEMNVSTLELGDSALYLCASSFRDRGLTNEKLFFGSGTQLSVL.

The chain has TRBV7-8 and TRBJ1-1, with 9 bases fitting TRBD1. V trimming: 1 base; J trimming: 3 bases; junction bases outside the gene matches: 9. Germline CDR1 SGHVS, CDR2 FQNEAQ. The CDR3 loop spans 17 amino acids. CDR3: CASSLGVRDRVYTEAFF. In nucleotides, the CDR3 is TGTGCCAGCAGCTTAGGGGTCCGGGACAGGGTTTACACTGAAGCTTTCTTT.

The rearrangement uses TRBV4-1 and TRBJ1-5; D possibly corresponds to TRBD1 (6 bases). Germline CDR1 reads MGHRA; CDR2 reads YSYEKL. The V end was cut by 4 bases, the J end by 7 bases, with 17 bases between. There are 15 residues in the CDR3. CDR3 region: CASSLQQGMGQPQHF. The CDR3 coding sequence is TGCGCCAGCAGCCTACAACAGGGAATGGGACAGCCCCAGCATTTT.

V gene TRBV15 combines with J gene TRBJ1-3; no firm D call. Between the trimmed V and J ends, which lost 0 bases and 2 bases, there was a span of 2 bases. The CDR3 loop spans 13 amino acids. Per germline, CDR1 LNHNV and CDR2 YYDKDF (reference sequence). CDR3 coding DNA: TGTGCCACCAGCAGAGAGGCTGGAAACACCATATATTTT. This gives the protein CATSREAGNTIYF.

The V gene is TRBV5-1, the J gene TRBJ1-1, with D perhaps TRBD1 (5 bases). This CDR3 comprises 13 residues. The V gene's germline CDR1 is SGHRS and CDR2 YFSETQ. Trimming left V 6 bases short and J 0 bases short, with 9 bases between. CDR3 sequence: CASMGQVNTEAFF. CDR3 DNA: TGCGCCAGCATGGGGCAGGTGAACACTGAAGCTTTCTTT. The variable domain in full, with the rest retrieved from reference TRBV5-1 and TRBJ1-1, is KAGVTQTPRYLIKTRGQQVTLSCSPISGHRSVSWYQQTPGQGLQFLFEYFSETQRNKGNFPGRFSGRQFSNSRSEMNVSTLELGDSALYLCASMGQVNTEAFFGQGTRLTVV.

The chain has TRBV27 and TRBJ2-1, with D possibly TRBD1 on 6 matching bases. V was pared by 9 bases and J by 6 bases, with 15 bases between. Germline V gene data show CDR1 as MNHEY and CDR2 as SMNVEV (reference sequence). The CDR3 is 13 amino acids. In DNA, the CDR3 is TGTGCCAGTCACACAGCGACAGGCAATGAGCAGTTCTTC. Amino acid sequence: CASHTATGNEQFF.

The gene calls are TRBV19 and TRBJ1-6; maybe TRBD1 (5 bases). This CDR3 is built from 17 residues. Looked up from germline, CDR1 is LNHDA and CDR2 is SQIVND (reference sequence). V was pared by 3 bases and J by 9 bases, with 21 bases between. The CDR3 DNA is TGTGCCAGTAGTATTTCGGGATTAAGGACCGGGGGTTCACCCCTCCACTTT. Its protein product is CASSISGLRTGGSPLHF.

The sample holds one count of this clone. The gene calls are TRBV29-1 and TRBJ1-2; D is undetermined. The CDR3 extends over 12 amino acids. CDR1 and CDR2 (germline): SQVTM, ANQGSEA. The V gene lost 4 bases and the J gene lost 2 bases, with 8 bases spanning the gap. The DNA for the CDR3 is TGCAGCGTTGTGGACGGAAACTATGGCTACACCTTC. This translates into CSVVDGNYGYTF.

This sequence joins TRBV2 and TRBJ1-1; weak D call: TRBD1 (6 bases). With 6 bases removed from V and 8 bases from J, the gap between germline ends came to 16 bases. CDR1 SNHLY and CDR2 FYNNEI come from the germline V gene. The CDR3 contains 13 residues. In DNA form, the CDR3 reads TGTGCCAGCAGATTTACAGGGTATCCAGAAGCTTTCTTT. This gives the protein CASRFTGYPEAFF.

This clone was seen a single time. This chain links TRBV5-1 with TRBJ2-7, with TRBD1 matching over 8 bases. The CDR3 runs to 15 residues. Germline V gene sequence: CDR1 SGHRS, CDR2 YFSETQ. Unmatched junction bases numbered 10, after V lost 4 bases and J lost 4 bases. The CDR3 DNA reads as TGCGCCAGCAGCCCCGTTTCAGGGGGCAGTTACGAGCAGTACTTC. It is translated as CASSPVSGGSYEQYF.

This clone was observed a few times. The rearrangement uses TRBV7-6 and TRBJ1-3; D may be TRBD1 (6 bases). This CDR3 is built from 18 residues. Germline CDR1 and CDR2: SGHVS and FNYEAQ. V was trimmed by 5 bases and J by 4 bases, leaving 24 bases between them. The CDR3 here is CASSHRGTGRTPGNTIYF. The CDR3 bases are TGTGCCAGCAGCCACCGGGGAACAGGGCGCACCCCGGGAAACACCATATATTTT.

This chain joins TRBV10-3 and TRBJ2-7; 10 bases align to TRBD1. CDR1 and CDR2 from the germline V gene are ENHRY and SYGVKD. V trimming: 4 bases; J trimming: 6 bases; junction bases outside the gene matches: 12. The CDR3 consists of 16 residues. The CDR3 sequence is CAISALLGQGSREQYF. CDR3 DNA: TGTGCCATCAGTGCTCTCCTGGGACAGGGGAGTCGCGAGCAGTACTTC.

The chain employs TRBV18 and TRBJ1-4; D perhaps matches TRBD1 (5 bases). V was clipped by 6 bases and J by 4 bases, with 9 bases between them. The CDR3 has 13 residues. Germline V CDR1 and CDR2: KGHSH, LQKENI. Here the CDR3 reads CASSEGLNEKLFF. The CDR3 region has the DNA TGTGCCAGCTCGGAGGGGCTTAATGAAAAACTGTTTTTT.

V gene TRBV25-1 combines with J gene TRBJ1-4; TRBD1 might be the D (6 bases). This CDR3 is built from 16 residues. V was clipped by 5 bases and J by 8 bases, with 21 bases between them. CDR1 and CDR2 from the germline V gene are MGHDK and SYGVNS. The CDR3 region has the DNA TGTGCCAGCAGTCAGAGTGGGGGGGGCCAATGGGAAAAACTGTTTTTT. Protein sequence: CASSQSGGGQWEKLFF. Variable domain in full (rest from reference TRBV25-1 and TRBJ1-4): EADIYQTPRYLVIGTGKKITLECSQTMGHDKMYWYQQDPGMELHLIHYSYGVNSTEKGDLSSESTVSRIRTEHFPLTLESARPSHTSQYLCASSQSGGGQWEKLFFGSGTQLSVL.

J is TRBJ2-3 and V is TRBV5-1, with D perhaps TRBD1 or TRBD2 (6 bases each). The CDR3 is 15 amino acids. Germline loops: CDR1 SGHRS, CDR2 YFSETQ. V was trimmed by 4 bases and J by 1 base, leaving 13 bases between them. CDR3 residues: CASSLSRGGTDTQYF. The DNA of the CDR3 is TGCGCCAGCAGCCTGAGTAGGGGGGGCACAGATACGCAGTATTTT.